Here is one T cell receptor beta chain with its context. Germline V gene lookup returns CDR1 SGHDN and CDR2 FVKESK. This CDR3 has 13 amino acids. One entry per CDR3 protein, without DNA, is what TCRdb gives after re-calling the 5' RACE reads. The sample includes roughly 180,000 distinct CDR3 sequences. These data are taken from a study of T cells expressing NK-cell markers. Sequenced input: blood T cells: a sorted CD56 or NKG2C T cell subset, CD4+ or CD8+ T cells, or bulk PBMC T cells (not recorded which). This sequence originates from a woman aged 18-70 years in good health. This chain connects TRBV14 to TRBJ2-5. The CDR3: CASSAVTRETQYF. Together with reference TRBV14 and TRBJ2-5, the CDR3 gives the full variable domain: EAGVTQFPSHSVIEKGQTVTLRCDPISGHDNLYWYRRVMGKEIKFLLHFVKESKQDESGMPNNRFLAERTGGTYSTLKVQPAELEDSGVYFCASSAVTRETQYFGPGTRLLVL.